This entry lists 31 T cell receptor beta chains sequenced from one sample in a study of identical twins. TCRdb fed the 5' RACE reads into MiXCR, producing one record per CDR3 protein. The table shows about 890,000 distinct CDR3 sequences, with 12% occurring only once. This sample was also put to use in a study of yellow fever vaccine responses in identical twins.

The specimen sequenced was PBMCs. Source of these receptors: a woman aged 18 to 35 in good health.

This clonotype turned up a few times. The chain uses TRBV9 and TRBJ2-3; D may be TRBD1 (5 bases). V lost 0 bases and J lost 4, with 15 bases in between. This CDR3 is 16 amino acids long. Germline V gives CDR1 SGDLS, CDR2 YYNGEE. Written as DNA, the CDR3 is TGTGCCAGCAGCGTAGAGGGCAGGGTGACGGCAGATACGCAGTATTTT. As protein: CASSVEGRVTADTQYF.

This clonotype was counted only a few times. The J gene is TRBJ2-1, the V gene TRBV5-1; 12 nucleotides agree with TRBD2. The CDR3 has 16 amino acids. The ends lost 0 bases at V and 7 bases at J; junction bases unmatched: 5. CDR1 is SGHRS, CDR2 YFSETQ, per germline. CDR3 sequence: CASSLETSGSPNEQFF. The CDR3, as DNA: TGCGCCAGCAGCTTGGAGACTAGCGGGAGTCCGAATGAGCAGTTCTTC.

This clonotype was counted only a few times. The chain is built from TRBV5-1 and TRBJ2-1, with D tentatively TRBD1 or TRBD2 (6 bases each). V lost 0 bases and J lost 9, with 13 bases in between. CDR1 and CDR2 from the germline V gene are SGHRS and YFSETQ. This CDR3 comprises 14 residues. CDR3: CASSLEGDSGEQFF. The CDR3, as DNA: TGCGCCAGCAGCTTGGAGGGGGACTCAGGTGAGCAGTTCTTC.

This clonotype was picked up a small number of times. This chain uses TRBV4-1 with TRBJ2-5; D remains unclear. Trimming removed 4 bases at V and 2 bases at J, with 8 bases between. The CDR3 extends over 13 amino acids. CDR1 is MGHRA and CDR2 is YSYEKL in the germline V gene. The CDR3 coding sequence is TGCGCCAGCAGCCGCCTAGAGCAAGAGACCCAGTACTTC. This codes for CASSRLEQETQYF.

This clonotype was detected only a few times. The V gene is TRBV28, the J gene TRBJ2-2; 11 positions agree with TRBD2. The CDR3 is 17 amino acids. Trimming at V came to 6 bases and at J to 3 bases, leaving 9 bases not matched to a gene. Germline V gene sequence: CDR1 MDHEN, CDR2 SYDVKM. CDR3 sequence (DNA): TGTGCCAGCAGGACTAGCGGGATCATTCGGTACACCGGGGAGCTGTTTTTT. Its translation: CASRTSGIIRYTGELFF.

In this sample, this clonotype turned up a few times. The rearrangement uses TRBV7-9 and TRBJ1-2; tentative D call: TRBD1 (5 bases). Germline loops: CDR1 SEHNR, CDR2 FQNEAQ (reference sequence). The germline V and J ends were trimmed by 5 bases and 3 bases, with 16 bases remaining between them. This CDR3 comprises 15 residues. The DNA for the CDR3 is TGTGCCAGCAGCCGCGACTGGGACGGACACTATGGCTACACCTTC. It is translated as CASSRDWDGHYGYTF.

This clonotype has ten or more counts. V usage is TRBV7-3 and J usage is TRBJ2-2; D is perhaps TRBD1 or TRBD2 (6 bases each). The V gene lost 4 bases and the J gene lost 7 bases, with 16 bases spanning the gap. This CDR3 has 15 amino acids. Germline assignment: CDR1 SGHTA and CDR2 FQGTGA. The CDR3 bases are TGTGCCAGCAGCTCCCACGGGGGCCAGGGCGGGGAGCTGTTTTTT. Amino acid sequence: CASSSHGGQGGELFF.

This clonotype appeared many times. The chain recombines TRBV12-3 or TRBV12-4 with TRBJ1-3; maybe TRBD1 (5 bases). This CDR3 comprises 14 residues. V was clipped by 7 bases and J by 7 bases, with 17 bases between them. For the CDR3, the DNA is TGTGCCAGCACCTTGGGCAGGGAAGGGAACACCATATATTTT. This sequence encodes CASTLGREGNTIYF.

The chain combines TRBV20-1 with TRBJ2-5, with 12 positions matching TRBD2. V was clipped by 3 bases and J by 6 bases; unmatched bases: 8. The CDR3 is 15 amino acids. The germline V gene encodes CDR1 DFQATT and CDR2 SNEGSKA (reference sequence). CDR3 nucleotide sequence: TGCAGTGCTAGTCTAGCGGGAGGGCGGGTGCAGACCCAGTACTTC. It is translated as CSASLAGGRVQTQYF.

This chain connects TRBV2 to TRBJ2-6; no clear D gene. CDR3 size: 17 residues. V was pared by 2 bases and J by 0 bases, with 11 bases between. Germline CDR1 and CDR2: SNHLY and FYNNEI. CDR3 coding DNA: TGTGCCAGCAGTGAAATGTCAGGTTACTCTGGGGCCAACGTCCTGACTTTC. As protein: CASSEMSGYSGANVLTF.

The V gene is TRBV2, the J gene TRBJ2-1, with D maybe TRBD1 (5 bases). The CDR3 extends over 14 amino acids. Between the trimmed V and J ends, which lost 5 bases and 9 bases, there was a span of 17 bases. In germline, CDR1 is SNHLY, CDR2 FYNNEI. The CDR3 DNA reads as TGTGCCAGCAGTCTTCCGTTGACAGTTCCTGAGCAGTTCTTC. It specifies CASSLPLTVPEQFF. The full variable domain, with the rest looked up from reference TRBV2 and TRBJ2-1, is EPEVTQTPSHQVTQMGQEVILRCVPISNHLYFYWYRQILGQKVEFLVSFYNNEISEKSEIFDDQFSVERPDGSNFTLKIRSTKLEDSAMYFCASSLPLTVPEQFFGPGTRLTVL.

This clonotype was counted a few times. The rearrangement joins TRBV7-9 to TRBJ2-1; 7 bases align to TRBD1. CDR3 size: 16 residues. Trimming removed 5 bases from V and 2 bases from J; junction bases left unmatched: 9. Looked up from germline, CDR1 is SEHNR and CDR2 is FQNEAQ (reference sequence). The CDR3 protein is CASSPGGFVTYNEQFF. In DNA, the CDR3 is TGTGCCAGCAGCCCAGGGGGTTTTGTGACCTACAATGAGCAGTTCTTC.

A few counts support this clonotype. The chain recombines TRBV11-1 with TRBJ2-1; 10 bases align to TRBD2. The CDR3 loop spans 18 amino acids. CDR1 is SGHAT and CDR2 is FQDESV in the germline V gene (reference sequence). The junction had 17 bases not matched to a gene; V was cut back by 5 bases and J by 7 bases. CDR3: CASSNVGLAGAWGNEQFF. CDR3 DNA: TGTGCCAGCAGCAACGTGGGCCTAGCGGGAGCTTGGGGGAATGAGCAGTTCTTC.

This clonotype was counted a few times. This sequence joins TRBV7-9 and TRBJ2-2; 10 nucleotides line up with TRBD2. V was clipped by 5 bases and J by 3 bases; unmatched bases: 9. This CDR3 comprises 17 residues. In germline, CDR1 is SEHNR, CDR2 FQNEAQ (reference sequence). CDR3 residues: CASSPVAGGRDTGELFF. CDR3 in DNA: TGTGCCAGCAGCCCTGTAGCGGGAGGTCGTGACACCGGGGAGCTGTTTTTT.

The chain carries TRBV12-3 or TRBV12-4 and TRBJ2-5; TRBD2 might be the D (5 bases). The V and J ends lost 3 bases and 2 bases respectively, with 19 bases between them. This CDR3 comprises 17 residues. CDR3: CASSFLSRRDTQETQYF. In DNA form, the CDR3 reads TGTGCCAGCAGTTTTCTTAGCCGCCGGGATACACAAGAGACCCAGTACTTC.

This clonotype has a handful of counts. The chain employs TRBV6-5 and TRBJ2-5; D is uncertain. The CDR3 sequence is 12 residues long. Germline CDR1 and CDR2: MNHEY and SVGAGI. V lost 0 bases to trimming and J lost 7 bases, with 6 bases between them. DNA for the CDR3: TGTGCCAGCAGTTACTCGAGAGGGACCCAGTACTTC. It encodes CASSYSRGTQYF.

This clonotype has only a few counts. This chain connects TRBV5-1 to TRBJ2-1; 10 positions match TRBD2. Germline V gene sequence: CDR1 SGHRS, CDR2 YFSETQ. CDR3 size: 15 residues. V lost 3 bases to trimming and J lost 12 bases; unmatched junction nucleotides: 12. The CDR3 DNA follows: TGCGCCAGCAGCTCCACTAGCGGGACGGGCGTCTTGCAGTTCTTC. Its translation: CASSSTSGTGVLQFF.

This clonotype came up a few times. This chain links TRBV13 with TRBJ1-6, with D perhaps matching TRBD1 (6 bases). The germline V and J ends were trimmed by 1 base and 7 bases, with 17 bases remaining between them. The CDR3 contains 17 residues. Germline V gene lookup returns CDR1 PRHDT and CDR2 FYEKMQ (reference sequence). The CDR3 spells CASSLAYGTRSNSPLHF. DNA of the CDR3: TGTGCCAGCAGCTTAGCATACGGGACACGATCAAATTCACCCCTCCACTTT.

This clonotype was counted a few times. The J gene is TRBJ2-1, the V gene TRBV15; 13 bases line up with TRBD2. Trimming cost V 3 bases and J 5 bases; bases outside gene matches: 4. The V gene's germline CDR1 is LNHNV and CDR2 YYDKDF (reference sequence). The CDR3 contains 16 residues. The CDR3 loop is CATSSPGTSGNNEQFF. CDR3 bases: TGTGCCACCAGCAGCCCCGGGACTAGCGGGAACAATGAGCAGTTCTTC.

This clonotype was seen at least ten times. The chain uses TRBV9 and TRBJ2-3; no firm D call. This CDR3 is 15 amino acids long. Trimming cost V 0 bases and J 0 bases, with 8 bases left between them. From germline, CDR1 is SGDLS and CDR2 YYNGEE. CDR3 DNA: TGTGCCAGCAGCGTAGATGGCAGAAGCACAGATACGCAGTATTTT. Its translation is CASSVDGRSTDTQYF.

This clonotype was counted between two and nine times. The chain carries TRBV6-5 and TRBJ1-1, with D possibly matching TRBD1 (5 bases). Germline CDR1 MNHEY, CDR2 SVGAGI. The germline V and J ends were trimmed by 0 bases and 4 bases, with 12 bases remaining between them. The CDR3 loop spans 15 amino acids. The CDR3, as DNA: TGTGCCAGCAGTTACTCTCGGGGGGAGGGCACTGAAGCTTTCTTT. It is translated as CASSYSRGEGTEAFF.

This clonotype came up many times. V usage is TRBV20-1 and J usage is TRBJ2-3, with 12 bases lining up with TRBD2. Per the germline V gene, CDR1 is DFQATT and CDR2 is SNEGSKA (reference sequence). V shed 3 bases and J 2 bases; nucleotides not matched to a gene: 6. This CDR3 spans 16 amino acids. The CDR3 here is CSARELAGGDTDTQYF. CDR3 DNA: TGCAGTGCTAGGGAACTAGCGGGAGGCGACACAGATACGCAGTATTTT.

The rearrangement links TRBV29-1 to TRBJ2-3; 7 nucleotides agree with TRBD1. The CDR3 loop spans 13 amino acids. The V and J ends lost 0 bases and 9 bases, in that order; junction bases with no gene match: 6. Germline V gene data show CDR1 as SQVTM and CDR2 as ANQGSEA. CDR3 residues: CSVEDRDRDTQYF. CDR3 nucleotides: TGCAGCGTTGAAGATCGAGACAGGGACACGCAGTATTTT.

This clonotype was counted a few times. This chain's CDR3 is CASSPGAPAKLFF. DNA for the CDR3: TGTGCCAGCAGCCCGGGGGCCCCGGCGAAACTGTTTTTT. This chain connects TRBV7-2 to TRBJ1-4; the D gene is possibly TRBD1 (6 bases). From germline, CDR1 is SGHTA and CDR2 FQGNSA. The CDR3 spans 13 residues. The germline V and J ends were trimmed by 5 bases and 11 bases, with 15 bases remaining between them.

The chain links TRBV7-9 to TRBJ2-7; D may correspond to TRBD1 or TRBD2 (6 bases each). The length of the CDR3 is 15 residues. CDR1 and CDR2 from the germline V gene are SEHNR and FQNEAQ (reference sequence). V was clipped by 10 bases and J by 1 base, with 20 bases between them. In DNA form, the CDR3 reads TGTGCCACTCTCCTAACAGGGACTGGGTCCTACGAGCAGTACTTC. Residues: CATLLTGTGSYEQYF.

This chain links TRBV27 with TRBJ2-2; 7 bases align to TRBD2. Germline V gene lookup returns CDR1 MNHEY and CDR2 SMNVEV (reference sequence). The V gene end was trimmed by 2 bases and the J gene end by 7 bases; junction bases not matched to a gene: 16. The CDR3 is 18 residues long. The CDR3 loop reads CASSLNFEGGPLYGELFF. Here the CDR3 DNA reads TGTGCCAGCAGTTTAAATTTTGAGGGAGGGCCCCTGTACGGGGAGCTGTTTTTT.

The table lists this clonotype with many counts. The V call is TRBV15, the J call TRBJ2-1; 13 bases are a match to TRBD2. CDR1 and CDR2 from the germline V gene are LNHNV and YYDKDF (reference sequence). V lost 5 bases and J lost 6; bases outside the gene matches: 4. The CDR3 totals 15 residues. The CDR3 protein is CATSGTSGTSNEQFF. As DNA, the CDR3 is TGTGCCACCAGCGGGACTAGCGGGACCTCCAATGAGCAGTTCTTC.

V gene TRBV11-2 combines with J gene TRBJ1-1; no clear D. Germline CDR1 is SGHAT and CDR2 is FQNNGV. Trimming removed 3 bases from V and 1 base from J, with 15 bases in between. CDR3 length: 16 residues. For the CDR3, the DNA is TGTGCCAGCAGCTTCTTCTCACTCAGAAAGAACACTGAAGCTTTCTTT. It yields the protein CASSFFSLRKNTEAFF.

Here the CDR3 reads CASIKGGPTDTQYF. The CDR3 DNA follows: TGTGCCAGCATCAAAGGGGGGCCCACAGATACGCAGTATTTT. This chain joins TRBV7-9 and TRBJ2-3; the D call may be TRBD1 or TRBD2 (6 bases each). The V and J ends lost 7 bases and 2 bases respectively, with 13 bases between them. The CDR3 loop spans 14 amino acids. Germline values: CDR1 SEHNR, CDR2 FQNEAQ (reference sequence).

This clonotype was seen at least ten times. The J gene is TRBJ2-7, the V gene TRBV2; D is ambiguous. V gave up 2 bases and J gave up 0 bases, with 11 bases separating them. The CDR3 loop spans 15 amino acids. Germline CDR1 SNHLY, CDR2 FYNNEI. CDR3 DNA: TGTGCCAGCAGTGAAAGTAACACTCGCTCCTACGAGCAGTACTTC. It encodes CASSESNTRSYEQYF.

This clonotype was seen many times. A read error may produce the germline difference seen at one junction end. This rearrangement joins TRBV20-1 to TRBJ1-4; 7 positions match TRBD1. The germline V gene has CDR1 DFQATT and CDR2 SNEGSKA (reference sequence). The CDR3 covers 13 residues. CDR3 sequence reads: CSGRTGAKEKLFF. CDR3 DNA: TGCAGTGGTCGAACAGGGGCTAAAGAAAAACTGTTTTTT.